This is a list of T cell receptor beta chains from one sample in a study of T cells in Graves' hyperthyroidism and ophthalmopathy. A single record per CDR3 protein comes from TCRdb applying MiXCR to the multiplex PCR reads. This repertoire shows some 530,000 distinct CDR3 sequences, about 22% found once; its top ten account for under 55%. Sample: blood. The source is a woman in her sixties or seventies with Graves' ophthalmopathy. The CDR3 runs from the conserved cysteine through the conserved F or W. A D gene is named only where the DNA matches it firmly. Only part of the rows carry a size: once, few, many, or a class if the clone is expanded.

TGTGCTAGCAGCCCCGTATCGGGAAGAGACACTGAAGCTTTCTTT	CASSPVSGRDTEAFF	TRBV7-7	TRBJ1-1	-	-
TGTGCCAGCAGCTTAGAATGGGACTCCTCCTACAATGAGCAGTTCTTC	CASSLEWDSSYNEQFF	TRBV11-2	TRBJ2-1	-	-
TGTGCCAGCAGCAGGGTTGATTCACCCCTCCACTTT	CASSRVDSPLHF	TRBV2	TRBJ1-6	-	-
TGTGCCAGCATCCCCACAGGACCCTATAATTCACCCCTCCACTTT	CASIPTGPYNSPLHF	TRBV7-2	TRBJ1-6	-	few
TGCGCCAGCAGCCAAGAAAGGCTTCGGGACACCCGGAACTACACCTTC	CASSQERLRDTRNYTF	TRBV4-1	TRBJ1-2	-	once
TGTGCCAGCTCACCAAATAGCGGGAGTGGGTACGAGCAGTACTTC	CASSPNSGSGYEQYF	TRBV18	TRBJ2-7	TRBD2	-
TGTGCCAGCAGCCTTCGGACTAGCGGGATTACTAGCACAGATACGCAGTATTTT	CASSLRTSGITSTDTQYF	TRBV9	TRBJ2-3	TRBD2	few
TGTGCCAGTAGCGCCGGGACAGGGGGCAGGTACGAGCAGTACTTC	CASSAGTGGRYEQYF	TRBV19	TRBJ2-7	TRBD1	-
TGTGCCAGCAGTTACCTGGGGGGAACCTACGAGCAGTACTTC	CASSYLGGTYEQYF	TRBV6-6	TRBJ2-7	-	-
TGTGCCAGCAGCTTAGGGGGACAAAATACGCAGTATTTT	CASSLGGQNTQYF	TRBV7-2	TRBJ2-3	-	-
TGCGCCAGCAGCTTAAAAGGACAGGGCACAGATACGCAGTATTTT	CASSLKGQGTDTQYF	TRBV5-1	TRBJ2-3	TRBD1	-
TGTGCCACCAGCAGAGAAAGGGCGGGAGTTGCCCACAATGAGCAGTTCTTC	CATSRERAGVAHNEQFF	TRBV15	TRBJ2-1	TRBD2	-
TGTGCCAGCAGCGACGCCGGGACAGGGGACACTGAAGCTTTCTTT	CASSDAGTGDTEAFF	TRBV9	TRBJ1-1	TRBD1	-
TGTGCCTGCAGTTCATGGGTCGGGGGCCAAACTGAAGCTTTCTTT	CACSSWVGGQTEAFF	TRBV28	TRBJ1-1	-	-
TGCAGTGCCACAGGGGTTGGCACTGAAGCTTTCTTT	CSATGVGTEAFF	TRBV20-1	TRBJ1-1	TRBD1	few